The 27 T cell receptor beta chains reported below all come from one sample, sequenced in a study of T cell responses to AZD1222 COVID-19 vaccine. Here immunoSEQ multiplex PCR was the method, and the copy in TCRdb shows in-frame clones only, minus some. The table has just over 80,000 clones, more than 80% seen once. The source material was peripheral blood, sampled on day 0 of AZD1222 vaccination. These receptors came from an adult in good health.

The gene calls are TRBV6-5 and TRBJ1-6; 7 bases are a match to TRBD1. Germline assignment: CDR1 MNHEY and CDR2 SVGAGI. J was trimmed by 14 bases and V by 5 bases; bases with no gene match: 9. The CDR3 is 13 residues long. In DNA form, the CDR3 reads TGTGCCAGCAGTAAATACGACAGGGAATCCCTCCACTTT. As protein: CASSKYDRESLHF.

V is TRBV6-5 and J is TRBJ1-1; no clear D gene. V lost 5 bases and J 7 bases, leaving 11 bases between the germline ends. The germline V gene has CDR1 MNHEY and CDR2 SVGAGI. There are 12 residues in the CDR3. CDR3 protein: CASSRLYDEAFF. The DNA for the CDR3 is TGTGCCAGCAGTCGGTTGTATGATGAAGCTTTCTTT.

V usage is TRBV27 and J usage is TRBJ1-4; TRBD1 is a possible D gene (6 bases). The CDR3 sequence is 14 residues long. V lost 2 bases, J lost 11 bases, and 15 bases lay in between. Looked up from germline, CDR1 is MNHEY and CDR2 is SMNVEV (reference sequence). Written as DNA, the CDR3 is TGTGCCAGCAGTTTAACAGGGACTTTTGTTAAACTGTTTTTT. Encoded protein: CASSLTGTFVKLFF. The full variable domain, its missing parts supplied by reference TRBV27 and TRBJ1-4, is EAQVTQNPRYLITVTGKKLTVTCSQNMNHEYMSWYRQDPGLGLRQIYYSMNVEVTDKGDVPEGYKVSRKEKRNFPLILESPSPNQTSLYFCASSLTGTFVKLFFGSGTQLSVL.

The V and J genes are TRBV9 and TRBJ1-2, with D perhaps TRBD1 (6 bases). The CDR3 contains 14 residues. V gave up 0 bases and J gave up 3 bases, with 9 bases separating them. CDR1 and CDR2 from the germline V gene are SGDLS and YYNGEE. CDR3 in DNA: TGTGCCAGCAGCGTAGGATCAGGGGACTATGGCTACACCTTC. Translation gives CASSVGSGDYGYTF. Full variable domain (remainder filled in from reference TRBV9 and TRBJ1-2): DSGVTQTPKHLITATGQRVTLRCSPRSGDLSVYWYQQSLDQGLQFLIQYYNGEERAKGNILERFSAQQFPDLHSELNLSSLELGDSALYFCASSVGSGDYGYTFGSGTRLTVV.

This chain joins TRBV2 and TRBJ1-2; TRBD1 is a possible D gene (5 bases). CDR1 SNHLY and CDR2 FYNNEI come from the germline V gene. This CDR3 has 14 amino acids. V dropped 6 bases and J dropped 1 base, with 12 bases sitting between them. The CDR3 DNA sequence: TGTGCCAGCAGAAGGGACGGGAATAACTATGGCTACACCTTC. This codes for CASRRDGNNYGYTF.

This sequence joins TRBV19 and TRBJ2-1; 7 bases fit TRBD2. This CDR3 is 15 amino acids long. V was pared by 5 bases and J by 3 bases, with 7 bases of the junction left unmatched. CDR1 LNHDA and CDR2 SQIVND come from the germline V gene (reference sequence). CDR3 region: CASSARQRDYNEQFF. The CDR3, as DNA: TGTGCCAGTAGTGCGAGGCAGCGGGACTACAATGAGCAGTTCTTC.

This clone was seen only a few times. This chain joins TRBV6-5 and TRBJ1-2; TRBD1 aligns across 7 bases. The germline V gene encodes CDR1 MNHEY and CDR2 SVGAGI. CDR3 length: 14 residues. The J segment lost 5 bases and the V segment lost 0 bases, leaving 3 bases of the junction unmatched. Written as DNA, the CDR3 is TGTGCCAGCAGTTACTCCCGACAGGGATATGGCTACACCTTC. Protein sequence: CASSYSRQGYGYTF.

The J gene is TRBJ1-2, the V gene TRBV11-1; no firm D call. V lost 2 bases, J lost 2 bases, and 15 bases lay in between. Looked up from germline, CDR1 is SGHAT and CDR2 is FQDESV (reference sequence). The CDR3 runs to 16 residues. In DNA, the CDR3 is TGTGCCAGCAGCTTAAGTATTACCGAGGGAAACTATGGCTACACCTTC. Translation gives CASSLSITEGNYGYTF.

This chain joins TRBV4-3 and TRBJ1-2; D remains unclear. Germline V gene data show CDR1 as LGHNA and CDR2 as YSLEER. This CDR3 comprises 16 residues. Trimming stripped 1 base from V and 4 bases from J, with 16 bases between. DNA of the CDR3: TGCGCCAGCAGCCAAGGAGACAACCATCCCCTCTATGGCTACACCTTC. Protein sequence: CASSQGDNHPLYGYTF.

This clone was detected only once. The chain employs TRBV9 and TRBJ1-5; D may be TRBD1 (5 bases). The germline gives CDR1 SGDLS, CDR2 YYNGEE. The length of the CDR3 is 13 residues. Deletions cut 4 bases from V and 6 bases from J, with 11 bases between. The chain's CDR3 is CASSLDILQPQHF. DNA of the CDR3: TGTGCCAGCAGCCTGGACATCCTTCAGCCCCAGCATTTT.

V gene TRBV30 combines with J gene TRBJ1-1; no clear D gene. The length of the CDR3 is 11 residues. The V end was cut by 3 bases, the J end by 4 bases, with 6 bases between. Germline assignment: CDR1 GTSNPN and CDR2 SVGIG (reference sequence). CDR3 sequence reads: CAWRGTTEAFF. CDR3 in DNA: TGTGCCTGGAGGGGCACCACTGAAGCTTTCTTT.

This sequence joins TRBV6-1 and TRBJ1-4, with D possibly being TRBD1 (6 bases). Germline CDR1 MNHNS, CDR2 SASEGT. Trimming removed 4 bases from V and 4 bases from J, with 16 bases in between. The CDR3 spans 16 residues. CDR3 sequence: CASSVEGVKGNEKLFF. The CDR3 DNA reads TGTGCCAGCAGTGTCGAGGGGGTTAAGGGTAATGAAAAACTGTTTTTT.

The genes are TRBV2 and TRBJ1-2, with TRBD1 matching over 8 bases. J was trimmed by 4 bases and V by 1 base; bases with no gene match: 5. The length of the CDR3 is 15 residues. Germline lookup yields CDR1 SNHLY and CDR2 FYNNEI. In nucleotides, the CDR3 is TGTGCCAGCAGTGAAGTGCGACAGGGGAGCTATGGCTACACCTTC. Its translation is CASSEVRQGSYGYTF.

This clone was seen only once. V is TRBV2 and J is TRBJ2-1; 7 nucleotides agree with TRBD2. V shed 0 bases and J 9 bases; nucleotides not matched to a gene: 8. Germline values: CDR1 SNHLY, CDR2 FYNNEI. CDR3 size: 15 residues. The CDR3 DNA is TGTGCCAGCAGTGAAGCGCAGGTAGCGGGCGGTGAGCAGTTCTTC. This codes for CASSEAQVAGGEQFF.

The J gene is TRBJ2-3, the V gene TRBV4-2, with TRBD2 matching over 12 bases. After removal of 1 base from V and 0 bases from J, the junction contained 5 bases not matched to a gene. CDR3 size: 18 residues. Germline CDR1 is LGHNA and CDR2 is YNFKEQ. The CDR3, as DNA: TGTGCCAGCAGCCAAGGGCTAGCGGGGGGGACTAGCACAGATACGCAGTATTTT. Translated, it gives CASSQGLAGGTSTDTQYF.

The chain uses TRBV27 and TRBJ2-1; no reliable D call. The CDR3 consists of 15 residues. Germline CDR1 and CDR2: MNHEY and SMNVEV (reference sequence). Trimming cost V 7 bases and J 8 bases, with 21 bases left between them. The CDR3 sequence: CASNLRLGPTDEQFF. The CDR3 DNA reads TGTGCCAGCAATCTACGGCTTGGCCCCACAGATGAGCAGTTCTTC.

This chain links TRBV4-1 with TRBJ1-5, with a weak D call TRBD1 (6 bases). V was clipped by 4 bases and J by 1 base, with 14 bases between them. Germline CDR1 reads MGHRA; CDR2 reads YSYEKL. This CDR3 spans 16 amino acids. This chain's CDR3 is CASSPMGAGSNQPQHF. CDR3 nucleotide sequence: TGCGCCAGCAGCCCGATGGGGGCTGGGAGCAATCAGCCCCAGCATTTT.

This clone has only one observation. The CDR3 DNA follows: TGCGCCAGCAGCCAAGGGGCGGAAGCTAACTATGGCTACACCTTC. This translates into CASSQGAEANYGYTF. V gene TRBV4-1 combines with J gene TRBJ1-2; D gene uncertain. V was trimmed by 1 base and J by 0 bases, leaving 9 bases between them. The CDR3 is made up of 15 amino acids. The V gene's germline CDR1 is MGHRA and CDR2 YSYEKL.

As DNA, the CDR3 is TGCGCCAGCATGCAGGGGGCAGATTCACCCCTCCACTTT. Translated: CASMQGADSPLHF. The gene calls are TRBV5-1 and TRBJ1-6; 8 nucleotides align to TRBD1. With V trimmed by 6 bases and J by 8 bases, 4 bases remained unmatched. CDR3 length: 13 residues. The germline V gene encodes CDR1 SGHRS and CDR2 YFSETQ.

The rearrangement links TRBV5-1 to TRBJ2-3; 7 bases line up with TRBD2. Germline assignment: CDR1 SGHRS and CDR2 YFSETQ. With 4 bases clipped from V and 5 bases from J, the junction kept 7 bases outside the gene matches. The CDR3 consists of 14 residues. For the CDR3, the DNA is TGCGCCAGCAGCCCAGCGGGGCAGGTAGATACGCAGTATTTT. Encoded protein: CASSPAGQVDTQYF.

The chain employs TRBV6-5 and TRBJ2-5; 7 positions match TRBD1. Looked up from germline, CDR1 is MNHEY and CDR2 is SVGAGI. The CDR3 has 15 amino acids. V trimming: 6 bases; J trimming: 2 bases; junction bases outside the gene matches: 9. The CDR3 here is CASRVTGRYQETQYF. As DNA, the CDR3 is TGTGCCAGCAGGGTGACAGGGCGATATCAAGAGACCCAGTACTTC.

J is TRBJ1-1 and V is TRBV7-9; D possibly corresponds to TRBD1 (5 bases). The CDR3 has 13 amino acids. Trimming took 1 base from V and 5 from J, leaving 8 bases between them. Germline assignment: CDR1 SEHNR and CDR2 FQNEAQ (reference sequence). CDR3 DNA sequence: TGTGCCAGCAGCTTAGAAGGGGTTACTGAAGCTTTCTTT. It is translated as CASSLEGVTEAFF.

The chain joins TRBV27 to TRBJ2-1; D is perhaps TRBD2 (7 bases). Looked up from germline, CDR1 is MNHEY and CDR2 is SMNVEV (reference sequence). Trimming stripped 8 bases from V and 0 bases from J, with 20 bases between. This CDR3 is built from 17 residues. The CDR3 sequence: CASVEGGVPSSYNEQFF. CDR3 bases: TGTGCCAGCGTAGAGGGGGGGGTCCCGAGCTCCTACAATGAGCAGTTCTTC.

This clone was recorded once. V is TRBV28 and J is TRBJ1-5; D is perhaps TRBD1 (6 bases). Germline lookup yields CDR1 MDHEN and CDR2 SYDVKM. The CDR3 totals 15 residues. Trimming took 6 bases from V and 6 from J, leaving 18 bases between them. DNA for the CDR3: TGTGCCAGCAGCTCAGCAGGGGAAGGGATTCAGCCCCAGCATTTT. It is translated as CASSSAGEGIQPQHF.

The chain combines TRBV2 with TRBJ2-7; 8 positions match TRBD1. This CDR3 is 14 amino acids long. J gave up 0 bases and V 5 bases, and 3 bases lay outside the gene matches. Germline V gene lookup returns CDR1 SNHLY and CDR2 FYNNEI. The chain's CDR3 is CASSRQGTSYEQYF. The CDR3, as DNA: TGTGCCAGCAGTCGACAGGGGACCTCCTACGAGCAGTACTTC.

The chain combines TRBV7-9 with TRBJ2-1; 10 nucleotides line up with TRBD2. The CDR3 spans 15 residues. V dropped 0 bases and J dropped 6; count of bases not matched to a gene: 2. The germline gives CDR1 SEHNR, CDR2 FQNEAQ (reference sequence). The CDR3 loop reads CASSLAASGGNEQFF. In DNA form, the CDR3 reads TGTGCCAGCAGCTTAGCTGCTAGCGGGGGCAATGAGCAGTTCTTC.

In its sample, this clone was seen a few times. The chain combines TRBV11-3 with TRBJ2-5; D not resolved. Trimming left V 3 bases short and J 5 bases short, with 7 bases between. This CDR3 comprises 12 residues. Germline loops: CDR1 SGHNT, CDR2 YENEEA. CDR3: CASSLSTETQYF. CDR3 coding DNA: TGTGCCAGCAGCTTGTCTACTGAGACCCAGTACTTC.